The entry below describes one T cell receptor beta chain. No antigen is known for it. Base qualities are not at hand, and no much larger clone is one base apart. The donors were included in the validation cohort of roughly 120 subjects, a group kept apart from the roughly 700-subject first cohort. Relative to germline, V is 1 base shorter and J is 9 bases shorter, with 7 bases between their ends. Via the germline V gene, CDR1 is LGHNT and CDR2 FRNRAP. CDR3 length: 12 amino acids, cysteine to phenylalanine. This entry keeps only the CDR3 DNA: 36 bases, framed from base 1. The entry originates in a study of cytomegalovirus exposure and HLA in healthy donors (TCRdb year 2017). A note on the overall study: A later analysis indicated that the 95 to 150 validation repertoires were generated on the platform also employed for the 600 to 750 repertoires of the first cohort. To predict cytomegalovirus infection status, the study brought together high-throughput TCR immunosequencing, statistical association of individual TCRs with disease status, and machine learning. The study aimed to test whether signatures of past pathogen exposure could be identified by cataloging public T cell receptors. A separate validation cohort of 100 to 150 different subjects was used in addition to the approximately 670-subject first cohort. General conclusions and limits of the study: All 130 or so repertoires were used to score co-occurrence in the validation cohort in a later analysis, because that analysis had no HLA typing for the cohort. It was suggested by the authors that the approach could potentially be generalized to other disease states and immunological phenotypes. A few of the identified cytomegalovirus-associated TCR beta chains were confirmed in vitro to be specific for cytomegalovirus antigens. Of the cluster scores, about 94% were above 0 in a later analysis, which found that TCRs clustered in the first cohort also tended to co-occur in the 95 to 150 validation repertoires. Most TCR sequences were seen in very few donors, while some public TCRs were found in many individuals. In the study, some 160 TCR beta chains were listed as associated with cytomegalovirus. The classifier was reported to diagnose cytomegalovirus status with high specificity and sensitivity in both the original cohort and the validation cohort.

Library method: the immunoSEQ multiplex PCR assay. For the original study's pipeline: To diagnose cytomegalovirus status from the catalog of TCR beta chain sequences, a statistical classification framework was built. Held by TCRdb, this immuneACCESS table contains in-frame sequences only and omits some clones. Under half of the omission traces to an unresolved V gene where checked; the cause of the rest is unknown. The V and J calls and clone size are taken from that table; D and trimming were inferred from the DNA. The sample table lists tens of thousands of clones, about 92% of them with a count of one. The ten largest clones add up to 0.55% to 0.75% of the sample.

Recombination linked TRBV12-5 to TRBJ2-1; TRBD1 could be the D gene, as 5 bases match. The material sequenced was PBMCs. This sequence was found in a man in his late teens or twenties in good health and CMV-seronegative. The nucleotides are TGTGCTAGTGGTTTGGGTGGGGCTGAGCAGTTCTTC. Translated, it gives CASGLGGAEQFF.